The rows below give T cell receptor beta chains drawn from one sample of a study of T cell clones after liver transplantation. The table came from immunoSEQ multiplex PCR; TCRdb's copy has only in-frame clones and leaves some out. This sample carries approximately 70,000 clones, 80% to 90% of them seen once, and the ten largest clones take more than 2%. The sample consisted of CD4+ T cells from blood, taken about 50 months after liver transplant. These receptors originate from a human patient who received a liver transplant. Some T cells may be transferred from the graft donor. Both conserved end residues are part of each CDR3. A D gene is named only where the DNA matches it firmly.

CDR3: CASSSAGGRPYNEQFF; J: TRBJ2-1; V: TRBV7-2; D: -
CDR3: CASSLGGLSQETQYF; J: TRBJ2-5; V: TRBV7-6; D: -
CDR3: CASSVSWGDAANYGYTF; J: TRBJ1-2; V: TRBV9; D: -
CDR3: CASSQERLAGGYTGELFF; J: TRBJ2-2; V: TRBV4-3; D: TRBD2
CDR3: CASSENSGPSYEQYF; J: TRBJ2-7; V: TRBV5-5; D: -
CDR3: CASSEEILNTEAFF; J: TRBJ1-1; V: TRBV2; D: -
CDR3: CASATQGAYEQYF; J: TRBJ2-7; V: TRBV28; D: TRBD1
CDR3: CASSSQDSDNYGYTF; J: TRBJ1-2; V: TRBV7-2; D: -
CDR3: CASSNTGRSSYEQYF; J: TRBJ2-7; V: TRBV6-5; D: -
CDR3: CASSLEPSGESGYTF; J: TRBJ1-2; V: TRBV7-6; D: -
CDR3: CASERAGGPHEQFF; J: TRBJ2-1; V: TRBV5-6; D: TRBD2
CDR3: CASSGDRGEQYF; J: TRBJ2-7; V: TRBV25-1; D: TRBD1
CDR3: CASNYRLNTEAFF; J: TRBJ1-1; V: TRBV19; D: -
CDR3: CASSPQAGENEKLFF; J: TRBJ1-4; V: TRBV18; D: -
CDR3: CASRRGTDRGDGYTF; J: TRBJ1-2; V: TRBV6-5; D: TRBD1
CDR3: CASSSEIKTQYF; J: TRBJ2-5; V: TRBV7-2; D: -
CDR3: CASSLGTATNEKLFF; J: TRBJ1-4; V: TRBV5-1; D: -
CDR3: CASSLERGTEAFF; J: TRBJ1-1; V: TRBV19; D: -
CDR3: CASSTRDGITDTQYF; J: TRBJ2-3; V: TRBV7-3; D: -
CDR3: CASSPTSGSYEQYF; J: TRBJ2-7; V: TRBV5-4; D: TRBD2
CDR3: CASSMPREFHGYTF; J: TRBJ1-2; V: TRBV19; D: -
CDR3: CASSGIQGTRSGANVLTF; J: TRBJ2-6; V: TRBV9; D: TRBD1
CDR3: CATGRTTGELFF; J: TRBJ2-2; V: TRBV13; D: -
CDR3: CASRKNEKLFF; J: TRBJ1-4; V: TRBV19; D: -
CDR3: CASSQAGTQYF; J: TRBJ2-5; V: TRBV7-9; D: -
CDR3: CAISELSGGYGYTF; J: TRBJ1-2; V: TRBV10-3; D: TRBD1
CDR3: CASSLGGGSIDTEAFF; J: TRBJ1-1; V: TRBV5-1; D: -
CDR3: CASSWEMGRNTGELFF; J: TRBJ2-2; V: TRBV5-5; D: -
CDR3: CASSEGPGDTQYF; J: TRBJ2-3; V: TRBV6-4; D: -
CDR3: CASSSAGTGSREKLFF; J: TRBJ1-4; V: TRBV7-2; D: TRBD1
CDR3: CASRKQGMNTEAFF; J: TRBJ1-1; V: TRBV6-5; D: -
CDR3: CAWSVGIPSGYTF; J: TRBJ1-2; V: TRBV30; D: -
CDR3: CASSYVPGQGTRSYEQYF; J: TRBJ2-7; V: TRBV5-1; D: TRBD1
CDR3: CASSYQTGGSSYEQYF; J: TRBJ2-7; V: TRBV28; D: TRBD1
CDR3: CASSGATESFLATNEKLFF; J: TRBJ1-4; V: TRBV6-1; D: -
CDR3: CASSLGPGTDTQYF; J: TRBJ2-3; V: TRBV5-6; D: -
CDR3: CASSVTGQGAKQYF; J: TRBJ2-7; V: TRBV9; D: TRBD1
CDR3: CASSFEGPGGYTF; J: TRBJ1-2; V: TRBV5-6; D: -
CDR3: CASSLLGQGGYEQYF; J: TRBJ2-7; V: TRBV5-5; D: TRBD1
CDR3: CASSQLAAGDSYEQYF; J: TRBJ2-7; V: TRBV19; D: TRBD2
CDR3: CASSLDIGIDEQYF; J: TRBJ2-7; V: TRBV11-1; D: -
CDR3: CASSLVRQEAFF; J: TRBJ1-1; V: TRBV7-2; D: -
CDR3: CASSSGDSPLHF; J: TRBJ1-6; V: TRBV7-9; D: -
CDR3: CASSQETSGVAADTQYF; J: TRBJ2-3; V: TRBV4-2; D: TRBD2
CDR3: CASSPPDRGPGGELFF; J: TRBJ2-2; V: TRBV9; D: TRBD1
CDR3: CASSLQLDREQYF; J: TRBJ2-7; V: TRBV6-5; D: -
CDR3: CASSFRGSETQYF; J: TRBJ2-5; V: TRBV7-3; D: -
CDR3: CASSQAETSYEQYF; J: TRBJ2-7; V: TRBV4-1; D: -
CDR3: CASLERVRDEQYF; J: TRBJ2-7; V: TRBV6-6; D: -
CDR3: CASSQEGGDYGYTF; J: TRBJ1-2; V: TRBV4-2; D: -
CDR3: CASSQGQAYEQYF; J: TRBJ2-7; V: TRBV4-1; D: -
CDR3: CASSDRAIQPQHF; J: TRBJ1-5; V: TRBV6-1; D: -
CDR3: CASSLVGVGTDTQYF; J: TRBJ2-3; V: TRBV28; D: -
CDR3: CASSGGTDTEAFF; J: TRBJ1-1; V: TRBV9; D: -
CDR3: CASSSQGGHNEQFF; J: TRBJ2-1; V: TRBV11-3; D: -